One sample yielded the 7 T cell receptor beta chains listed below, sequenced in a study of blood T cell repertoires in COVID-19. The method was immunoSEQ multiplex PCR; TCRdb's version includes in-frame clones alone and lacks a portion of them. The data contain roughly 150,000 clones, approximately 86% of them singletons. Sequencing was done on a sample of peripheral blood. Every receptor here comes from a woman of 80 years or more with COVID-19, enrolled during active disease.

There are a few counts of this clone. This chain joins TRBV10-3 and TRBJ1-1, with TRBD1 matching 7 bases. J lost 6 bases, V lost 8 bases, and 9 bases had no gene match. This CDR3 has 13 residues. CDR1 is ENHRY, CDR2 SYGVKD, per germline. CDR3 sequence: CAIHSLTGSEAFF. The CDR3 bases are TGTGCCATCCATAGCTTGACAGGGTCTGAAGCTTTCTTT.

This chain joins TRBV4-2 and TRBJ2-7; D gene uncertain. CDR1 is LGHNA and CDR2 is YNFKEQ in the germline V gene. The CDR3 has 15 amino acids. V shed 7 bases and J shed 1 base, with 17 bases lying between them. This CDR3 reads CASTPSGPKSYEQYF. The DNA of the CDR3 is TGTGCCAGCACCCCATCCGGTCCCAAATCCTACGAGCAGTACTTC.

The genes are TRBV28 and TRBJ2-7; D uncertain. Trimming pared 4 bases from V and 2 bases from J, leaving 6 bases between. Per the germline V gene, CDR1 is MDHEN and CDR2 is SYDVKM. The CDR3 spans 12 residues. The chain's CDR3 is CASSSTAYEQYF. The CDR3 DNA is TGTGCCAGCAGTTCCACAGCCTACGAGCAGTACTTC.

The CDR3 DNA is TGTGCCAGTACCCCGGACAGGAGAGGGTCGGACTACACCTTC. As protein: CASTPDRRGSDYTF. This chain links TRBV19 with TRBJ1-2, with TRBD1 matching over 7 bases. Germline V gene data show CDR1 as LNHDA and CDR2 as SQIVND (reference sequence). The CDR3 spans 14 residues. V dropped 7 bases and J dropped 10; count of bases not matched to a gene: 15.

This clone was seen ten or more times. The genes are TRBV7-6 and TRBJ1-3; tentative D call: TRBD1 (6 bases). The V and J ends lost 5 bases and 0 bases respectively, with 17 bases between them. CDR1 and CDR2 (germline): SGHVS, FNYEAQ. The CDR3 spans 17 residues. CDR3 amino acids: CASSINPTGVSGNTIYF. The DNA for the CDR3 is TGTGCCAGCAGCATAAACCCGACAGGTGTCTCTGGAAACACCATATATTTT.

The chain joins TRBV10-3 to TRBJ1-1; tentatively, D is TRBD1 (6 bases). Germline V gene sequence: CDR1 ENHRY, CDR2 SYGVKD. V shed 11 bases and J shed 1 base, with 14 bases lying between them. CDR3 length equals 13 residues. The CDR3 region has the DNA TGTGCCGCCGGAGGGGGGGCGAACACTGAAGCTTTCTTT. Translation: CAAGGGANTEAFF.

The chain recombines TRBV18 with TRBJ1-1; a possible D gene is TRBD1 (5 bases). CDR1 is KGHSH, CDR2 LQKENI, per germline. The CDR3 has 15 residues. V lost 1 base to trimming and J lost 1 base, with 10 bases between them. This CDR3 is CASSPRRQSNTEAFF. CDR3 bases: TGTGCCAGCTCACCACGGAGACAGTCGAACACTGAAGCTTTCTTT.